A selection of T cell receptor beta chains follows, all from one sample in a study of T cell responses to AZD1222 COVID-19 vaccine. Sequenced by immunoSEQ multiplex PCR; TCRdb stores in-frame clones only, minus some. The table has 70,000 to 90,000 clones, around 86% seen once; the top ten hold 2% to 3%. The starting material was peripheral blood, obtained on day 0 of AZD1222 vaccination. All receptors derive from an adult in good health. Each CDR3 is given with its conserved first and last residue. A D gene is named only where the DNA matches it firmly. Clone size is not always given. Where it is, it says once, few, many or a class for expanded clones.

CDR3: CASSTLDRPYGYTF; DNA: TGTGCCAGCAGTACTTTAGACAGGCCCTATGGCTACACCTTC; J: TRBJ1-2; D: -; V: TRBV6-6; size: -
CDR3: CSASGDNQETQYF; DNA: TGCAGTGCTAGTGGGGACAACCAAGAGACCCAGTACTTC; J: TRBJ2-5; D: -; V: TRBV20-1; size: -
CDR3: CASSHPGEGKLAKNIQYF; DNA: TGTGCCAGCAGCCATCCCGGTGAAGGGAAACTAGCCAAAAACATTCAGTACTTC; J: TRBJ2-4; D: -; V: TRBV5-6; size: -
CDR3: CASEGLAKITDNEQFF; DNA: TGTGCCAGCGAGGGACTAGCGAAAATAACTGACAATGAGCAGTTCTTC; J: TRBJ2-1; D: TRBD2; V: TRBV2; size: -
CDR3: CASSKDRGNEQFF; DNA: TGTGCCAGCAGCAAGGACAGGGGCAATGAGCAGTTCTTC; J: TRBJ2-1; D: TRBD1; V: TRBV11-2; size: -
CDR3: CASSKKGTSNLLGEQYF; DNA: TGTGCCAGTAGTAAAAAAGGGACTAGCAATCTCCTCGGCGAGCAGTACTTC; J: TRBJ2-7; D: TRBD2; V: TRBV19; size: -
CDR3: CASRPYLSGGYEQYF; DNA: TGTGCCAGCAGGCCCTACCTTAGCGGGGGCTACGAGCAGTACTTC; J: TRBJ2-7; D: TRBD2; V: TRBV6-1; size: -
CDR3: CASSLPGSASGANVLTF; DNA: TGTGCCAGCAGCTTGCCCGGGTCCGCCTCTGGGGCCAACGTCCTGACTTTC; J: TRBJ2-6; D: -; V: TRBV5-6; size: -
CDR3: CATSRDLQGARETQYF; DNA: TGTGCCACCAGCAGAGATCTGCAGGGGGCCCGGGAGACCCAGTACTTC; J: TRBJ2-5; D: TRBD1; V: TRBV15; size: -
CDR3: CAWSVQLNYGYTF; DNA: TGTGCCTGGAGTGTGCAACTAAACTATGGCTACACCTTC; J: TRBJ1-2; D: -; V: TRBV30; size: -
CDR3: CASSYSGGKIVNEQFF; DNA: TGTGCCAGCAGTTACTCCGGCGGGAAGATCGTTAATGAGCAGTTCTTC; J: TRBJ2-1; D: -; V: TRBV6-5; size: once
CDR3: CASSSSGSSYEQYF; DNA: TGTGCCAGCAGTTCTAGCGGGAGTTCCTACGAGCAGTACTTC; J: TRBJ2-7; D: TRBD2; V: TRBV28; size: -
CDR3: CSVGSALDYGYTF; DNA: TGCAGCGTTGGCTCGGCCCTGGACTATGGCTACACCTTC; J: TRBJ1-2; D: -; V: TRBV29-1; size: -
CDR3: CASSRTGPDTIYF; DNA: TGTGCCAGCTCCCGGACAGGCCCAGACACCATATATTTT; J: TRBJ1-3; D: TRBD1; V: TRBV6-5; size: -
CDR3: CASSFHTQGNYGYTF; DNA: TGTGCCAGCAGTTTCCACACACAGGGCAACTATGGCTACACCTTC; J: TRBJ1-2; D: -; V: TRBV6-5; size: -
CDR3: CASSYSGGGTYEQYF; DNA: TGTGCCAGCAGTTACTCCGGGGGGGGCACCTACGAGCAGTACTTC; J: TRBJ2-7; D: TRBD2; V: TRBV6-5; size: -
CDR3: CASSLGVGATNEKLFF; DNA: TGTGCCAGCAGCTTAGGGGTAGGCGCAACTAATGAAAAACTGTTTTTT; J: TRBJ1-4; D: -; V: TRBV11-2; size: -
CDR3: CSVESMRGRTEAFF; DNA: TGCAGCGTTGAATCCATGCGGGGGCGGACTGAAGCTTTCTTT; J: TRBJ1-1; D: -; V: TRBV29-1; size: -
CDR3: CASSPSGWGDTEAFF; DNA: TGTGCCAGCTCACCATCCGGGTGGGGGGACACTGAAGCTTTCTTT; J: TRBJ1-1; D: -; V: TRBV18; size: -
CDR3: CASSHIFPGQGGNNEKLFF; DNA: TGCGCCAGCAGCCACATATTTCCGGGACAGGGGGGAAATAATGAAAAACTGTTTTTT; J: TRBJ1-4; D: TRBD1; V: TRBV4-3; size: -
CDR3: CASSSSPARTVLLGNTF; DNA: TGTGCCAGCAGCTCTTCTCCTGCCAGGACAGTACTTCTCGGAAACACCTTC; J: TRBJ1-2; D: -; V: TRBV5-6; size: -
CDR3: CSVSSGFYGYTF; DNA: TGCAGCGTTTCATCAGGGTTCTATGGCTACACCTTC; J: TRBJ1-2; D: -; V: TRBV29-1; size: -
CDR3: CASSVDTAYNEQFF; DNA: TGTGCCAGCAGCGTAGACACAGCCTACAATGAGCAGTTCTTC; J: TRBJ2-1; D: -; V: TRBV9; size: -
CDR3: CASSLGTEYQETQYF; DNA: TGTGCCAGCTCACTAGGGACTGAGTACCAAGAGACCCAGTACTTC; J: TRBJ2-5; D: -; V: TRBV18; size: -
CDR3: CASSLTRDGNTEAFF; DNA: TGTGCCAGCAGCTTAACTAGGGATGGTAACACTGAAGCTTTCTTT; J: TRBJ1-1; D: -; V: TRBV7-2; size: -
CDR3: CASSLDWSSYNEQFF; DNA: TGTGCCAGCAGCCTGGACTGGAGCTCCTACAATGAGCAGTTCTTC; J: TRBJ2-1; D: -; V: TRBV7-2; size: -
CDR3: CASSVGGLNQPQHF; DNA: TGTGCCAGCAGCGTGGGCGGCCTCAATCAGCCCCAGCATTTT; J: TRBJ1-5; D: -; V: TRBV9; size: -
CDR3: CASSGGYGTDTQYF; DNA: TGTGCCAGTAGTGGGGGATACGGCACAGATACGCAGTATTTT; J: TRBJ2-3; D: -; V: TRBV19; size: -
CDR3: CAISGDRTGGNYGYTF; DNA: TGTGCCATCAGTGGGGATAGGACAGGCGGCAACTATGGCTACACCTTC; J: TRBJ1-2; D: TRBD1; V: TRBV10-3; size: -
CDR3: CAIMGGVSATSPSTDTQYF; DNA: TGTGCCATCATGGGCGGTGTCTCGGCTACTAGTCCTAGCACAGATACGCAGTATTTT; J: TRBJ2-3; D: -; V: TRBV10-3; size: once
CDR3: CASSQQGRDQPQHF; DNA: TGTGCCAGCAGTCAACAGGGGCGGGATCAGCCCCAGCATTTT; J: TRBJ1-5; D: TRBD1; V: TRBV25-1; size: few
CDR3: CASSLGGGTDTQYF; DNA: TGTGCCAGCAGTTTGGGGGGTGGCACAGATACGCAGTATTTT; J: TRBJ2-3; D: -; V: TRBV27; size: -
CDR3: CASSSRSSEKLFF; DNA: TGTGCCAGCAGTTCCAGGTCAAGCGAAAAACTGTTTTTT; J: TRBJ1-4; D: -; V: TRBV12-3/TRBV12-4; size: -
CDR3: CARALRGRDTGELFF; DNA: TGTGCCCGCGCCCTACGGGGGCGCGACACCGGGGAGCTGTTTTTT; J: TRBJ2-2; D: -; V: TRBV11-2; size: -
CDR3: CASSYSAGLYEQYF; DNA: TGTGCCAGCAGTTACTCAGCGGGGCTATACGAGCAGTACTTC; J: TRBJ2-7; D: TRBD2; V: TRBV6-5; size: -
CDR3: CASSAQGASTDTQYF; DNA: TGTGCCAGCAGCGCCCAGGGGGCCAGCACAGATACGCAGTATTTT; J: TRBJ2-3; D: TRBD1; V: TRBV5-4; size: -
CDR3: CASSYTSGGAETQYF; DNA: TGTGCCAGCAGTTACACTAGCGGGGGGGCAGAGACCCAGTACTTC; J: TRBJ2-5; D: TRBD2; V: TRBV6-2/TRBV6-3; size: -
CDR3: CASSLLAGGADTQYF; DNA: TGTGCCAGCAGCTTGTTAGCGGGAGGCGCAGATACGCAGTATTTT; J: TRBJ2-3; D: TRBD2; V: TRBV7-3; size: -
CDR3: CASSLVPGLVETGELFF; DNA: TGCGCCAGCAGCTTGGTGCCGGGACTAGTAGAAACCGGGGAGCTGTTTTTT; J: TRBJ2-2; D: TRBD2; V: TRBV5-1; size: -